A selection of T cell receptor beta chains follows, all from one sample in a study of blood T cell repertoires in COVID-19. The protocol was immunoSEQ multiplex PCR, while the TCRdb copy is restricted to in-frame clones and leaves out a portion. The repertoire holds tens of thousands of clones, with over 75% as singletons. Source material: peripheral blood. The receptor set was obtained from a woman in her 40s with acute or convalescent COVID-19. Both conserved end residues are part of each CDR3. A D gene is named only where the DNA matches it firmly. Size is omitted from some rows. Given values are once, few, many or a class for expanded clones.

D gene	CDR3 length	clone size	V gene	J gene	CDR3 DNA	CDR3 protein
.	12	.	TRBV11-1	TRBJ1-1	TGTGCCAGCAGCTTTTTCGACACTGAAGCTTTCTTT	CASSFFDTEAFF
.	13	.	TRBV2	TRBJ1-4	TGTGCCAGCAGTGAAGCCGGGGGTGAAAAACTGTTTTTT	CASSEAGGEKLFF
.	15	.	TRBV19	TRBJ1-5	TGTGCCAGTAAATCGCGGGGATTGAGCAATCAGCCCCAGCATTTT	CASKSRGLSNQPQHF
.	15	.	TRBV7-2	TRBJ2-5	TGTGCCAGCAGCTTACATACAGGCCCAGGTTGGACCCAGTACTTC	CASSLHTGPGWTQYF
.	11	.	TRBV12-3/TRBV12-4	TRBJ1-2	TGTGCGTGTTTTCGACAGTATGGCTACACCTTC	CACFRQYGYTF
.	16	.	TRBV4-2	TRBJ2-3	TGTGCAAGCAGCCCGATACTCTCGACTTCGGCAGATACGCAGTATTTT	CASSPILSTSADTQYF
.	13	.	TRBV15	TRBJ2-5	TGTGCCACCAGCAGAGATCGGAAAACGGGCCAGTACTTC	CATSRDRKTGQYF
.	13	medium-sized	TRBV4-3	TRBJ2-1	TGCGCCAGCAGCCGGGGTGGCGGGAATGAGCAGTTCTTC	CASSRGGGNEQFF
.	14	.	TRBV19	TRBJ1-4	TGTGCCAGTAGTATCCCCAGGGAAACTGAAAAACTGTTTTTT	CASSIPRETEKLFF
TRBD1	14	.	TRBV6-5	TRBJ1-3	TGTGCCAGCAGTTACGGACAGGGCGGAAACACCATATATTTT	CASSYGQGGNTIYF
TRBD1	13	.	TRBV27	TRBJ2-7	TGTGCCTCCAGCCTTGGGACAGGTGGAGAGCAGTACTTC	CASSLGTGGEQYF
TRBD1	15	.	TRBV5-1	TRBJ1-6	TGCGCCAGCAGCCCCTTGACAGGGGGCAGTTCACCCCTCCACTTT	CASSPLTGGSSPLHF
TRBD1	16	.	TRBV5-6	TRBJ2-2	TGTGCCAGCAGCGGGGGGACAGGGGGCCGAACCGGGGAGCTGTTTTTT	CASSGGTGGRTGELFF
.	11	.	TRBV7-8	TRBJ2-1	TGTGCCAGCAGCTCAACTAGCTCCTGGGTCTTC	CASSSTSSWVF
TRBD1	14	.	TRBV28	TRBJ1-1	TGTGCCAGCAGTTTAGGGACAGTGAACACTGAAGCTTTCTTT	CASSLGTVNTEAFF
.	15	.	TRBV28	TRBJ1-2	TGTGCCAGCAGCGATCTGGACAGCCAGATTGGTGGCTACACCTTC	CASSDLDSQIGGYTF
.	15	.	TRBV5-1	TRBJ1-1	TGCGCCAGCAGCATCGACGGACACTTGAACACTGAAGCTTTCTTT	CASSIDGHLNTEAFF
TRBD1	14	.	TRBV5-1	TRBJ1-2	TGCGCCAGCAGCTCAGGGGGCCTGGGCTATGGCTACACCTTC	CASSSGGLGYGYTF